A single sample is the source of the 29 T cell receptor beta chains below, sequenced in a study of regulatory T cells in long-lasting Graves disease. Time point reported: persistent/refractory GD, antithyroid drugs over 5 years with positive TRAb. After RNA was extracted from PBMCs, the TCR library was made from it. Arm-PCR of CDR3 regions and iRepertoire HTBI primers were used to build TCR beta libraries. TCRdb re-called the multiplex PCR reads with MiXCR, one entry per CDR3 protein. The data show about 290,000 distinct CDR3 sequences, approximately 20% seen once. The specimen was peripheral blood mononuclear cells (PBMCs), collected when the disease was refractory, from a patient treated with antithyroid drugs. These TCRs come from a female donor with Graves disease.

This clonotype was seen many times. This chain joins TRBV6-2 or TRBV6-3 and TRBJ2-7; no clear D. Germline lookup yields CDR1 MNHEY and CDR2 SVGEGT. The CDR3 contains 12 residues. Trimming took off 4 bases at V and 1 base at J, with 5 bases between the two ends. CDR3 sequence: CASSSISYEQYF. CDR3 sequence (DNA): TGTGCCAGCAGTTCCATTTCCTACGAGCAGTACTTC.

This clonotype was detected only a few times. The chain uses TRBV12-3 or TRBV12-4 and TRBJ2-2, with D perhaps TRBD1 (5 bases). V dropped 5 bases and J dropped 6 bases, with 13 bases sitting between them. The CDR3 is 14 amino acids. In nucleotides, the CDR3 is TGTGCCAGCAGTGAACAGGAGTCGGCCGGGGAGCTGTTTTTT. This gives the protein CASSEQESAGELFF.

The J gene is TRBJ1-5, the V gene TRBV19, with 8 bases matching TRBD1. V trimming: 11 bases; J trimming: 5 bases; junction bases outside the gene matches: 8. Germline CDR1 LNHDA, CDR2 SQIVND (reference sequence). The CDR3 has 13 residues. The CDR3 here is CACWDRSYQPQHF. CDR3 sequence (DNA): TGTGCCTGTTGGGACAGGTCCTATCAGCCCCAGCATTTT.

This clonotype was seen at least ten times. The gene calls are TRBV9 and TRBJ2-7; 12 bases fit TRBD1. V trimming: 2 bases; J trimming: 7 bases; junction bases outside the gene matches: 4. From germline, CDR1 is SGDLS and CDR2 YYNGEE. There are 14 residues in the CDR3. CDR3 residues: CASSVGTGGHEQYF. The CDR3 bases are TGTGCCAGCAGCGTCGGGACAGGGGGCCATGAGCAGTACTTC.

V and J are TRBV14 and TRBJ1-2, with D unclear. The CDR3 runs to 15 residues. V lost 0 bases, J lost 9 bases, and 17 bases lay in between. Germline V gives CDR1 SGHDN, CDR2 FVKESK. CDR3 bases: TGTGCCAGCAGCCAAGAAAGGTCCAGTCGATATAGCTACACCTTC. It yields the protein CASSQERSSRYSYTF.

The chain has TRBV3-1 and TRBJ2-5; D may match TRBD1 or TRBD2 (6 bases each). The CDR3 is 15 amino acids. V lost 8 bases and J lost 4, with 20 bases in between. CDR1 is LGHDT, CDR2 YNNKEL, per germline (reference sequence). CDR3 DNA sequence: TGTGCCAGCTCCCTTCGTGGGGGGCCGGGAGAGACCCAGTACTTC. Residues: CASSLRGGPGETQYF.

This clonotype has a handful of counts. The chain employs TRBV28 and TRBJ1-5, with D possibly TRBD1 on 6 matching bases. Germline V CDR1 and CDR2: MDHEN, SYDVKM. The V end lost 8 bases, the J end lost 4 bases, and 15 bases lay between the germline ends. The CDR3 length is 14 residues. The CDR3 sequence: CASGLGHANQPQHF. The CDR3 coding sequence is TGTGCCAGCGGACTGGGACACGCAAATCAGCCCCAGCATTTT.

This clonotype was found a few times. The J gene is TRBJ2-5, the V gene TRBV7-8; D might be TRBD2 (6 bases). Trimming cost V 5 bases and J 2 bases, with 24 bases left between them. Germline assignment: CDR1 SGHVS and CDR2 FQNEAQ. CDR3 length equals 18 residues. CDR3 in DNA: TGTGCCAGCAGCCCCTATGTGTTTGCGGGAAGTTCGCAAGAGACCCAGTACTTC. Protein product: CASSPYVFAGSSQETQYF.

The chain combines TRBV7-3 with TRBJ2-1, with 7 bases matching TRBD2. The CDR3 covers 16 residues. Germline V gene lookup returns CDR1 SGHTA and CDR2 FQGTGA. The junction had 12 bases not matched to a gene; V was cut back by 1 base and J by 9 bases. The CDR3 loop is CASSLRGGVTLGEQFF. CDR3 in DNA: TGTGCCAGCAGCTTAAGGGGAGGGGTTACTTTGGGTGAGCAGTTCTTC.

This clonotype occurred many times. This chain links TRBV28 with TRBJ1-1; 11 bases line up with TRBD1. CDR1 is MDHEN, CDR2 SYDVKM, per germline. The CDR3 length is 13 residues. With V trimmed by 8 bases and J by 7 bases, 6 bases remained unmatched. The CDR3 nucleotides are TGTGCCAGCCGATCTGGGACAGGGGGTGAAGCTTTCTTT. This encodes CASRSGTGGEAFF.

V is TRBV5-1 and J is TRBJ1-2, with 8 bases identical to TRBD1. Germline trimming cut 4 bases from V and 4 bases from J; bases unmatched to any gene: 6. The V gene's germline CDR1 is SGHRS and CDR2 YFSETQ. This CDR3 is built from 14 residues. The CDR3 sequence is CASSPGQAGYGYTF. The CDR3 bases are TGCGCCAGCAGCCCGGGACAGGCAGGCTATGGCTACACCTTC.

This clonotype showed up many times. The CDR3 DNA sequence: TGCAGTGCTGGAATCGGGACAGGCACCATGAACACTGAAGCTTTCTTT. This translates into CSAGIGTGTMNTEAFF. V is TRBV20-1 and J is TRBJ1-1; TRBD1 matches at 8 bases. Germline CDR1 reads DFQATT; CDR2 reads SNEGSKA (reference sequence). This CDR3 spans 16 amino acids. Trimming took 5 bases from V and 0 from J; bases not matched to a gene: 11.

Many counts were recorded for this clonotype. The chain combines TRBV2 with TRBJ2-7, with D possibly being TRBD1 or TRBD2 (6 bases each). Germline assignment: CDR1 SNHLY and CDR2 FYNNEI. The CDR3 covers 10 residues. Trimming cost V 7 bases and J 6 bases, with 7 bases left between them. DNA of the CDR3: TGTGCCAGCACGGGGGCCGAGCAGTACTTC. Encoded protein: CASTGAEQYF.

For this clonotype: It may be a read error: a sequence one base away is much more abundant. This chain connects TRBV9 to TRBJ2-5; D is unclear. The CDR3 sequence is 14 residues long. The V gene's germline CDR1 is SGDLS and CDR2 YYNGEE. The CDR3 loop reads CASSLTLDEETRYF. CDR3 bases: TGTGCCAGCAGTTTGACTCTAGACGAAGAGACCCGGTACTTC.

In regard to this clonotype: One end of the junction does not line up with germline, which may come from a read error. This chain links TRBV6-5 with TRBJ2-2; either TRBD1 or TRBD2 may fit D (5 bases each). CDR1 and CDR2 from the germline V gene are MNHEY and SVGAGI. This CDR3 has 16 residues. In nucleotides, the CDR3 is TGTGCCAACAGTTATGGAGAGCGGCCGGGGCCCGGGGAGCTGTTTTTT. Protein product: CANSYGERPGPGELFF.

V gene TRBV6-1 combines with J gene TRBJ2-7; D is uncertain. Germline V gene sequence: CDR1 MNHNS, CDR2 SASEGT. Between the trimmed V and J ends, which lost 5 bases and 5 bases, there was a span of 10 bases. This CDR3 comprises 12 residues. DNA for the CDR3: TGTGCCAGCAGTCTCCCGGACGACGAGCAGTACTTC. Translated: CASSLPDDEQYF.

This clonotype has at least ten counts. The chain couples TRBV20-1 to TRBJ2-5, with 7 bases identical to TRBD2. The germline CDR1 and CDR2 sequences are DFQATT and SNEGSKA (reference sequence). The CDR3 is made up of 15 amino acids. After removal of 3 bases from V and 2 bases from J, the junction contained 9 bases not matched to a gene. The CDR3 protein is CSARSHLGGQETQYF. For the CDR3, the DNA is TGCAGTGCTAGGTCTCACCTGGGAGGGCAAGAGACCCAGTACTTC.

This clonotype was counted a few times. The chain combines TRBV19 with TRBJ1-6, with D unresolved. Trimming cost V 5 bases and J 13 bases, with 15 bases left between them. The length of the CDR3 is 13 residues. Germline loops: CDR1 LNHDA, CDR2 SQIVND (reference sequence). CDR3: CASSDQVFAPLHF. Written as DNA, the CDR3 is TGTGCCAGTAGTGATCAAGTTTTTGCGCCCCTCCACTTT.

The chain carries TRBV19 and TRBJ2-5; 7 nucleotides align to TRBD1. The CDR3 is 15 amino acids. After removal of 7 bases from V and 4 bases from J, the junction contained 12 bases not matched to a gene. Per germline, CDR1 LNHDA and CDR2 SQIVND (reference sequence). This CDR3 is CASKQGTMVRETQYF. CDR3 sequence (DNA): TGTGCCAGTAAACAGGGGACCATGGTGAGAGAGACCCAGTACTTC.

The chain employs TRBV5-1 and TRBJ1-1; D is unclear. The germline gives CDR1 SGHRS, CDR2 YFSETQ. V was cut by 4 bases and J by 7 bases, with 29 bases left in between. This CDR3 is built from 18 residues. CDR3 amino acids: CASSLRPRDTRAFYEAFF. CDR3 sequence (DNA): TGCGCCAGCAGCCTCCGCCCCCGGGATACGAGGGCCTTTTATGAAGCTTTCTTT.

The J gene is TRBJ1-2, the V gene TRBV6-5; D uncertain. The V gene's germline CDR1 is MNHEY and CDR2 SVGAGI. The germline V and J ends were trimmed by 2 bases and 1 base, with 8 bases remaining between them. The CDR3 is 14 residues long. CDR3 bases: TGTGCCAGCAGTTACGCGGACGGTAACTATGGCTACACCTTC. It codes for CASSYADGNYGYTF.

This clonotype was seen a handful of times. V usage is TRBV20-1 and J usage is TRBJ2-4, with 9 bases that match TRBD2. Trimming removed 5 bases from V and 4 bases from J; junction bases left unmatched: 6. This CDR3 is built from 14 residues. CDR1 DFQATT and CDR2 SNEGSKA come from the germline V gene (reference sequence). The CDR3 region is CSAGGGGGKNIQYF. The CDR3 region has the DNA TGCAGTGCTGGCGGGGGGGGGGGGAAAAACATTCAGTACTTC.

The chain recombines TRBV28 with TRBJ2-1; 9 positions match TRBD1. V was clipped by 7 bases and J by 9 bases; unmatched bases: 10. This CDR3 region has 14 residues. Germline V gene sequence: CDR1 MDHEN, CDR2 SYDVKM. The CDR3 region has the DNA TGTGCCAGCACCACGGGACAGGGTCGTCGTGAGCAGTTCTTC. Protein sequence: CASTTGQGRREQFF.

The chain recombines TRBV19 with TRBJ2-7, with 11 nucleotides matching TRBD2. The J segment lost 4 bases and the V segment lost 3 bases, leaving 2 bases of the junction unmatched. This CDR3 is 14 amino acids long. From germline, CDR1 is LNHDA and CDR2 SQIVND (reference sequence). The DNA of the CDR3 is TGTGCCAGTAGTATCGGACTAGCGGGTTACGAGCAGTACTTC. This encodes CASSIGLAGYEQYF.

This clonotype was detected ten times or more. The chain recombines TRBV30 with TRBJ1-1, with 8 bases fitting TRBD1. This CDR3 is 12 amino acids long. Per the germline V gene, CDR1 is GTSNPN and CDR2 is SVGIG (reference sequence). V was pared by 7 bases and J by 5 bases, with 6 bases of the junction left unmatched. CDR3 sequence: CASQGAPTEAFF. The CDR3 nucleotides are TGTGCCTCCCAGGGGGCGCCGACTGAAGCTTTCTTT.

The V and J genes are TRBV20-1 and TRBJ2-7, with 7 bases aligning to TRBD2. The CDR3 is 14 residues long. Germline CDR1 DFQATT, CDR2 SNEGSKA (reference sequence). Unmatched junction bases numbered 8, after V lost 3 bases and J lost 3 bases. CDR3 in DNA: TGCAGTGCTAGTGGTCGGGGGGTAAGCTACGAGCAGTACTTC. Its translation: CSASGRGVSYEQYF.

As to this clonotype: Sequence at one end of the junction differs from germline and may be a read error. V gene TRBV20-1 combines with J gene TRBJ2-2; D might be TRBD2 (6 bases). Germline values: CDR1 DFQATT, CDR2 SNEGSKA (reference sequence). CDR3 length equals 13 residues. For the CDR3, the DNA is TGCAGTGCGGGGACTGCGAACACCGGGGAGCCGTTTTTT. Translation gives CSAGTANTGEPFF.

This clonotype has a count of ten or more. The rearrangement joins TRBV7-2 to TRBJ2-5; 7 nucleotides align to TRBD2. From germline, CDR1 is SGHTA and CDR2 FQGNSA. The CDR3 spans 14 residues. V shed 0 bases, J shed 4 bases, and the junction held 2 bases outside the gene matches. The DNA of the CDR3 is TGTGCCAGCAGCTTAGCGGGAGGGCGAGAGACCCAGTACTTC. Translation: CASSLAGGRETQYF.

With regard to this clonotype: Since a much larger clone is just one base distant, this may be a read error. The V and J genes are TRBV12-3 or TRBV12-4 and TRBJ2-7, with 8 nucleotides matching TRBD1. This CDR3 has 13 residues. This CDR3 is CVSSRGTGYEQYF. In DNA, the CDR3 is TGTGTCAGCAGCCGCGGGACAGGATACGAGCAGTACTTC.